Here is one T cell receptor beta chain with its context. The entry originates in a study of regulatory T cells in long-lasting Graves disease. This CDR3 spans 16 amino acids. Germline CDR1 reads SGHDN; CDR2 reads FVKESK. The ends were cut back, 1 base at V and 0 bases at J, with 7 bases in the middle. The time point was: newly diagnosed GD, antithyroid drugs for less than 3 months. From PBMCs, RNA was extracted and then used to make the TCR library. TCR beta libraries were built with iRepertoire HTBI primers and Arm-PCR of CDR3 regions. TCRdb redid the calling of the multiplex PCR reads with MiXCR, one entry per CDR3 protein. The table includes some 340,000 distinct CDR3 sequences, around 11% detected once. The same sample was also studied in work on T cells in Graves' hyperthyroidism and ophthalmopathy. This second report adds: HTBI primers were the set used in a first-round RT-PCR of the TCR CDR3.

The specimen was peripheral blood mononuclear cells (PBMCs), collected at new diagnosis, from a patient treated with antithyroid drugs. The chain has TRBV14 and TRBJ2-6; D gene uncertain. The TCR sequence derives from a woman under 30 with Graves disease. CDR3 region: CASSQVVASGANVLTF. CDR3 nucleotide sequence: TGTGCCAGCAGCCAAGTCGTAGCCTCTGGGGCCAACGTCCTGACTTTC.